These T cell receptor beta chains were read from a single sample in a study of PD-1 blockade in mismatch repair-deficient tumors. The data were produced by immunoSEQ multiplex PCR, yet TCRdb's version contains in-frame clones alone and is incomplete. In the table there are approximately 79,000 clones, about 82% of which are singletons. This material consisted of peripheral blood, taken 44 weeks after starting pembrolizumab. The receptors originated from an adult with mismatch repair-deficient cancer. The CDR3 runs from the conserved cysteine through the conserved F or W. A D gene is named only where the DNA matches it firmly. For some rows the clone size is stated as once, few or many, or as a class when expanded; others skip it.

abundance: NA; v_gene: TRBV14; d_gene: NA; j_gene: TRBJ2-3; CDR3nt: TGTGCCAGCAGCCAAGATCAAATCCGCACAGATACGCAGTATTTT; CDR3aa: CASSQDQIRTDTQYF
abundance: NA; v_gene: TRBV30; d_gene: TRBD2; j_gene: TRBJ2-4; CDR3nt: TGTGCCTGGAGTGTGGAACTAGCGGGAGCCAAAAACATTCAGTACTTC; CDR3aa: CAWSVELAGAKNIQYF
abundance: NA; v_gene: TRBV19; d_gene: NA; j_gene: TRBJ2-5; CDR3nt: TGTGCCAGTCTCCGGAGGGCGGACCCGCAAGAGACCCAGTACTTC; CDR3aa: CASLRRADPQETQYF
abundance: NA; v_gene: TRBV7-3; d_gene: NA; j_gene: TRBJ2-3; CDR3nt: TGTGCCAGCAGCTTAAGCTCCTCCCGCACAGATACGCAGTATTTT; CDR3aa: CASSLSSSRTDTQYF
abundance: NA; v_gene: TRBV6-5; d_gene: NA; j_gene: TRBJ2-7; CDR3nt: TGTGCCAGCAGTTTACTCGATTTTGGCGAGCAGTACTTC; CDR3aa: CASSLLDFGEQYF
abundance: once; v_gene: TRBV19; d_gene: NA; j_gene: TRBJ2-3; CDR3nt: TGTGCCAGTACCCTCAACACAGGGACGAAGACAGATACGCAGTATTTT; CDR3aa: CASTLNTGTKTDTQYF
abundance: NA; v_gene: TRBV27; d_gene: TRBD1; j_gene: TRBJ1-2; CDR3nt: TGTGCCAGCAGTGACCTTGCCGGGACAGGGGGCGCAGGCTACACCTTC; CDR3aa: CASSDLAGTGGAGYTF
abundance: NA; v_gene: TRBV27; d_gene: TRBD2; j_gene: TRBJ2-7; CDR3nt: TGTGCCAGCAGCCCACGGGACTATTTCTACGAGCAGTACTTC; CDR3aa: CASSPRDYFYEQYF
abundance: NA; v_gene: TRBV29-1; d_gene: TRBD1; j_gene: TRBJ2-5; CDR3nt: TGCAGCGTTGCCCCCAGACAGGGAGAGACCCAGTACTTC; CDR3aa: CSVAPRQGETQYF
abundance: NA; v_gene: TRBV9; d_gene: TRBD2; j_gene: TRBJ2-3; CDR3nt: TGTGCCAGCAGCGTGAGCGGGAGGGTCACAGATACGCAGTATTTT; CDR3aa: CASSVSGRVTDTQYF
abundance: NA; v_gene: TRBV30; d_gene: NA; j_gene: TRBJ1-1; CDR3nt: TGTGCCTGGAAAGTCAGGAGGGCCGAAGCTTTCTTT; CDR3aa: CAWKVRRAEAFF
abundance: NA; v_gene: TRBV7-7; d_gene: NA; j_gene: TRBJ2-5; CDR3nt: TGTGCTAGCAGCTTCGGAGTACAAGAGACCCAGTACTTC; CDR3aa: CASSFGVQETQYF
abundance: NA; v_gene: TRBV7-2; d_gene: NA; j_gene: TRBJ1-5; CDR3nt: TGTGCCAGCAGCTTAGCTATGGGGCCCCAGCATTTT; CDR3aa: CASSLAMGPQHF
abundance: NA; v_gene: TRBV19; d_gene: TRBD2; j_gene: TRBJ2-3; CDR3nt: TGTGCCAGTAGTACCAGGACTAGCGGGTTCACAGATACGCAGTATTTT; CDR3aa: CASSTRTSGFTDTQYF
abundance: NA; v_gene: TRBV19; d_gene: NA; j_gene: TRBJ2-2; CDR3nt: TGTGCCAGTAGTATAAGTAGGGGACATAACACCGGGGAGCTGTTTTTT; CDR3aa: CASSISRGHNTGELFF
abundance: NA; v_gene: TRBV19; d_gene: NA; j_gene: TRBJ1-5; CDR3nt: TGTGCCAGTAGTATAGTAGGGGGGAATCAGCCCCAGCATTTT; CDR3aa: CASSIVGGNQPQHF
abundance: once; v_gene: TRBV7-2; d_gene: TRBD2; j_gene: TRBJ2-1; CDR3nt: TGTGCCAGCAGCCCCAGCGGGAACGGCTACAATGAGCAGTTCTTC; CDR3aa: CASSPSGNGYNEQFF
abundance: once; v_gene: TRBV7-3; d_gene: NA; j_gene: TRBJ2-5; CDR3nt: TGTGCCAGCAGCGCACAAAACCGCGGGACCCAGTACTTC; CDR3aa: CASSAQNRGTQYF
abundance: NA; v_gene: TRBV4-3; d_gene: NA; j_gene: TRBJ2-5; CDR3nt: TGCGCCAGCAGCCAAGAGCACGGGGAGACCCAGTACTTC; CDR3aa: CASSQEHGETQYF
abundance: NA; v_gene: TRBV7-2; d_gene: TRBD2; j_gene: TRBJ2-7; CDR3nt: TGTGCCAGCAGCTTAGCCAATACCGGGACTAGCGCCGCACAGTACTTC; CDR3aa: CASSLANTGTSAAQYF
abundance: NA; v_gene: TRBV29-1; d_gene: NA; j_gene: TRBJ1-2; CDR3nt: TGCAGCGTCTATCCGGGACGAAAAGACTATGGCTACACCTTC; CDR3aa: CSVYPGRKDYGYTF
abundance: NA; v_gene: TRBV6-5; d_gene: NA; j_gene: TRBJ2-1; CDR3nt: TGTGCCAGCAGTTATAGCCAATTCGATGAGCAGTTCTTC; CDR3aa: CASSYSQFDEQFF
abundance: NA; v_gene: TRBV7-9; d_gene: NA; j_gene: TRBJ2-7; CDR3nt: TGTGCCAGCAGCTTAGGCGGGGAGACCTACGAGCAGTACTTC; CDR3aa: CASSLGGETYEQYF
abundance: NA; v_gene: TRBV30; d_gene: NA; j_gene: TRBJ2-1; CDR3nt: TGTGCCTGGAGTTCGGGCACTATCTCCTACAATGAGCAGTTCTTC; CDR3aa: CAWSSGTISYNEQFF
abundance: NA; v_gene: TRBV4-1; d_gene: NA; j_gene: TRBJ1-2; CDR3nt: TGCGCCAGCAGCCTTGGACGGGTTGCGGACTATGGCTACACCTTC; CDR3aa: CASSLGRVADYGYTF
abundance: NA; v_gene: TRBV5-5; d_gene: NA; j_gene: TRBJ1-5; CDR3nt: TGTGCCAGCAGCCCACTCACAGGGAATCAGCCCCAGCATTTT; CDR3aa: CASSPLTGNQPQHF
abundance: once; v_gene: TRBV5-1; d_gene: NA; j_gene: TRBJ2-7; CDR3nt: TGCGCCAGCAGCGACGAAGGGGTGACCTACGAGCAGTACTTC; CDR3aa: CASSDEGVTYEQYF
abundance: NA; v_gene: TRBV5-6; d_gene: NA; j_gene: TRBJ2-7; CDR3nt: TGTGCCAGCAGCTCGTCCTTATACGAGCAGTACTTC; CDR3aa: CASSSSLYEQYF
abundance: NA; v_gene: TRBV27; d_gene: NA; j_gene: TRBJ2-3; CDR3nt: TGTGCCAGCAGCCGACTATGGCGGGATACGCAGTATTTT; CDR3aa: CASSRLWRDTQYF